The clone carrying this TCR beta chain occurred a few times. Per the original methods: The assay estimated nucleated cells by amplifying reference gene primers. Profiling relied on immunoSEQ multiplex PCR, and the TCRdb table lists in-frame clones only, not all of them. Clone size and the V and J calls come from that table; the DNA yielded D and trimming. The top ten hold roughly 10% of the sample, which has about 47,000 clones, more than 80% seen once. The data stem from a study of blood T cell repertoires in COVID-19. At the level of the study: There were acute and convalescent COVID-19 samples, and they came from the United States, Italy and Spain. T cells, B-cell-depleted T cells, or PBMCs supplied cDNA or gDNA.

The CDR3 loop spans 17 amino acids. The J gene is TRBJ2-7, the V gene TRBV21-1; the table's D call TRBD1 went unverified against the DNA. TRBV21-1 is termed a pseudogene. The sample taken for sequencing was peripheral blood. The sequence was collected from a man in his sixties with acute or convalescent COVID-19. The DNA for the CDR3 is TGTGCCAGCAGCAAAGTAGTAGGGGGACAGTCGGGCGACGAGCAGTACTTC. It yields the protein CASSKVVGGQSGDEQYF.